The clone carrying this TCR beta chain was found a few times. The antigen remains unidentified. The sample originates from a study of human T cells and chemical hapten exposure. As for the study in general: TCR yields per sample varied, mainly owing to small pooled library volume differences.

The library tagged individual cDNA molecules with unique molecular identifiers. One entry per CDR3 protein, called by TCRdb with MiXCR from the RACE reads. The data show about 120,000 distinct CDR3 sequences, with approximately 13% seen just once and roughly 3.1% held by the top ten. Germline CDR1 is SGHDT and CDR2 is YYEEEE. V shed 1 base and J shed 2 bases, with 10 bases lying between them. This CDR3 comprises 15 residues. Findings and caveats of the study: Significantly more large CDR3 similarity clusters arose among expanded TCRs than among controls.

Time point given: pre-sensitization, week 0. The treatment here: therapeutic diphenylcyclopropenone sensitization with weekly scalp DPC. Alopecia patients deemed DPC-suitable, aged 18 to 70, excluding pregnancy. The sequence was obtained from a woman aged 18 to 35 with alopecia areata. Some clones in this sample may be carry-over from other donors' samples. The sequencing used whole blood, collected in connection with sensitization to the hapten diphenylcyclopropenone (DPC). V usage is TRBV5-6 and J usage is TRBJ1-5; D gene uncertain. DNA of the CDR3: TGTGCCAGCAGCTTGAAGTCGAACGGCAATCAGCCCCAGCATTTT. Its protein is CASSLKSNGNQPQHF.